The subject of this entry is one T cell receptor (beta chain). Individual cDNA molecules had unique molecular identifiers attached to them by the library. TCRdb reanalysed the RACE reads using MiXCR and keeps one entry per CDR3 protein. Among 55,000 to 80,000 distinct CDR3 sequences, 9.5% to 11% were seen once, and the ten largest hold about 2.3%. This specimen belongs to a study of human T cells and chemical hapten exposure. Time point here: patch test 3, about 24 weeks after DPC sensitization. Treatment noted: therapeutic diphenylcyclopropenone sensitization with weekly scalp DPC. With V trimmed by 7 bases and J by 4 bases, 6 bases remained unmatched. CDR3 length equals 13 residues. Germline V gene data show CDR1 as MNHNY and CDR2 as SVGAGI (reference sequence).

The chain employs TRBV6-6 and TRBJ2-5, with TRBD1 matching 7 bases. This clonotype was sampled from a woman in her thirties with alopecia areata. Some clones in this sample may be carry-over from other donors' samples. Here the sequenced sample was whole blood, taken in connection with sensitization to the hapten diphenylcyclopropenone (DPC). The chain's CDR3 is CASTETGRETQYF. DNA of the CDR3: TGTGCCAGCACCGAGACAGGGAGAGAGACCCAGTACTTC.